The source of this T cell receptor (beta chain) is a study of vaccination effects on CD4 cells after COVID-19. Concerning this clone itself: Its antigen is not known.

Viral peptide pool expansion of antigen-specific CD4+ T cells preceded sequencing in the ViraFEST assay. Following 10 days of culture, CD4+ T cells were isolated. The study found no prior SARS-CoV-2 infection in the vaccine recipients, who tested negative for nucleocapsid antibodies. After 2 million or so PBMC were placed in each well, they were cultured with about 10 IU/ml IL-2 and about 10 ug/ml peptides. Profiled with immunoSEQ multiplex PCR; TCRdb holds only in-frame clones, not every one. The sample records fewer than 30,000 clones, 76% being singletons. CDR3 length equals 16 residues. Trimming pared 4 bases from V and 5 bases from J, leaving 18 bases between. Germline values: CDR1 LGHDT, CDR2 YNNKEL (reference sequence).

Sequenced here: CD4+ T cells from PBMCs cultured with HCoV-NL63 spike peptides, sampled before COVID-19 vaccination. This clonotype was sampled from a human donor who received a COVID-19 vaccine. The chain links TRBV3-1 (or the pseudogene TRBV3-2) to TRBJ2-1; D perhaps matches TRBD1 (6 bases). CDR3: CASSRRLTGWDNEQFF. CDR3 nucleotides: TGTGCCAGCAGCCGCAGATTGACAGGCTGGGACAATGAGCAGTTCTTC.